A selection of T cell receptor beta chains follows, all from one sample in a study of blood T cell repertoires in COVID-19. Sequencing was performed with immunoSEQ multiplex PCR; in TCRdb, only in-frame clones are kept and a portion is missing. The sample lists 250,000 to 300,000 clones, roughly nine tenths occurring once. Sequencing was done on a sample of PBMCs or T cells enriched from blood (not recorded which). The source is a human donor in a cohort exposed to, infected with or recovered from COVID-19 (not recorded which). The donor label of this sample is uncertain. CDR3s include the opening cysteine and the closing phenylalanine or tryptophan. Each record gives: clone size, J gene, D gene, V gene, CDR3 DNA, CDR3 protein. D genes are given only for firm matches. Not all rows give a size; the values are once, few, many and, for expanded clones, a class.

abundance: NA; j_gene: TRBJ2-7; d_gene: TRBD1; v_gene: TRBV2; CDR3nt: TGTGCCAGCACGCTAACAGGGGGCGACGAGCAGTACTTC; CDR3aa: CASTLTGGDEQYF
abundance: NA; j_gene: TRBJ1-2; d_gene: TRBD1; v_gene: TRBV10-3; CDR3nt: TGTGCCATCAGTGCTGACAGGGTCTTTGGCTACACCTTC; CDR3aa: CAISADRVFGYTF
abundance: NA; j_gene: TRBJ2-1; d_gene: NA; v_gene: TRBV11-2; CDR3nt: TGTGCCAGCAGCCCCCGGGCTAGCCCGCACAATGAGCAGTTCTTC; CDR3aa: CASSPRASPHNEQFF
abundance: NA; j_gene: TRBJ2-7; d_gene: TRBD1; v_gene: TRBV11-1; CDR3nt: TGTGCCAGCAGCTCCGGTTCCCCCGGGACAGCCTACGAGCAGTACTTC; CDR3aa: CASSSGSPGTAYEQYF
abundance: NA; j_gene: TRBJ1-5; d_gene: TRBD1; v_gene: TRBV3-1/TRBV3-2; CDR3nt: TGTGCCAGCAGCGCACGACAGGGGGATGGGCCCCAGCATTTT; CDR3aa: CASSARQGDGPQHF
abundance: NA; j_gene: TRBJ1-2; d_gene: NA; v_gene: TRBV5-1; CDR3nt: TGCGCCAGCAGCCAGGAGGTGAGGAGCAACTATGGCTACACCTTC; CDR3aa: CASSQEVRSNYGYTF
abundance: NA; j_gene: TRBJ1-1; d_gene: TRBD1; v_gene: TRBV5-1; CDR3nt: TGCGCCAGCAGCCCGGAGGGGGCCAGCTACACTGAAGCTTTCTTT; CDR3aa: CASSPEGASYTEAFF
abundance: once; j_gene: TRBJ2-1; d_gene: TRBD2; v_gene: TRBV24-1; CDR3nt: TGTGCCACCGCAGCTAGCGGGGACTCCTACAATGAGCAGTTCTTC; CDR3aa: CATAASGDSYNEQFF
abundance: NA; j_gene: TRBJ1-3; d_gene: NA; v_gene: TRBV5-1; CDR3nt: TGCGCCAGCAGCTTGGCCCGGGAGGCGTATGACACCATATATTTT; CDR3aa: CASSLAREAYDTIYF
abundance: once; j_gene: TRBJ1-1; d_gene: TRBD1; v_gene: TRBV15; CDR3nt: TGTGCCACCAGCAGAGTGGACAGGGGAAAACCTGAAGCTTTCTTT; CDR3aa: CATSRVDRGKPEAFF
abundance: NA; j_gene: TRBJ2-7; d_gene: NA; v_gene: TRBV7-9; CDR3nt: TGTGCCAGCAGCTCCCCTTTATACGAGCAGTACTTC; CDR3aa: CASSSPLYEQYF
abundance: NA; j_gene: TRBJ1-5; d_gene: TRBD1; v_gene: TRBV5-6; CDR3nt: TGTGCCAGCAGCTTGGTGACAGGGGCCCAGCATTTT; CDR3aa: CASSLVTGAQHF
abundance: NA; j_gene: TRBJ2-7; d_gene: NA; v_gene: TRBV12-3/TRBV12-4; CDR3nt: TGTGCCAGCAGCTTTAGAGGCTACGAGCAGTACTTC; CDR3aa: CASSFRGYEQYF
abundance: NA; j_gene: TRBJ2-3; d_gene: NA; v_gene: TRBV9; CDR3nt: TGTGCCAGCAGCGTACAGATCACAGATACGCAGTATTTT; CDR3aa: CASSVQITDTQYF
abundance: NA; j_gene: TRBJ1-1; d_gene: NA; v_gene: TRBV30; CDR3nt: TGTGCCTGGAGAGGGGTTGGAGTGAACACTGAAGCTTTCTTT; CDR3aa: CAWRGVGVNTEAFF
abundance: NA; j_gene: TRBJ2-3; d_gene: NA; v_gene: TRBV10-3; CDR3nt: TGTGCCATCAGTGAGCCGGCACTGGGCGGGACTAGCACAGATACGCAGTATTTT; CDR3aa: CAISEPALGGTSTDTQYF
abundance: NA; j_gene: TRBJ2-4; d_gene: NA; v_gene: TRBV9; CDR3nt: TGTGCCAGCAGCGTGGACCCCGGGGACATTCAGTACTTC; CDR3aa: CASSVDPGDIQYF
abundance: NA; j_gene: TRBJ2-3; d_gene: NA; v_gene: TRBV19; CDR3nt: TGTGCCAGTAGCCTCCGGGATCGCGATTCATGGACTAGCACAGATACGCAGTATTTT; CDR3aa: CASSLRDRDSWTSTDTQYF
abundance: NA; j_gene: TRBJ1-4; d_gene: NA; v_gene: TRBV6-5; CDR3nt: TGTGCCAGCAGCTCCCTGACAGGAGCTAATGAAAAACTGTTTTTT; CDR3aa: CASSSLTGANEKLFF
abundance: NA; j_gene: TRBJ2-3; d_gene: NA; v_gene: TRBV13; CDR3nt: TGTGCCAGCAGCTTAGTTTTACGGGGAGATACGCAGTATTTT; CDR3aa: CASSLVLRGDTQYF
abundance: NA; j_gene: TRBJ2-7; d_gene: TRBD1; v_gene: TRBV27; CDR3nt: TGTGCCAGCAGCTCTTCGGGGACAGGGTTCGGCGAGCAGTACTTC; CDR3aa: CASSSSGTGFGEQYF
abundance: NA; j_gene: TRBJ1-1; d_gene: TRBD1; v_gene: TRBV30; CDR3nt: TGTGCCTGGAGTGTACAGGGGAGGACTGAAGCTTTCTTT; CDR3aa: CAWSVQGRTEAFF
abundance: NA; j_gene: TRBJ1-1; d_gene: NA; v_gene: TRBV19; CDR3nt: TGTGCCAGTAGTATAGATCTGCGGGGAATGAACACTGAAGCTTTCTTT; CDR3aa: CASSIDLRGMNTEAFF
abundance: NA; j_gene: TRBJ1-2; d_gene: TRBD1; v_gene: TRBV7-8; CDR3nt: TGTGCCAGCAGCTCCCGAACAGGGGGGAATGGCTACACCTTC; CDR3aa: CASSSRTGGNGYTF
abundance: NA; j_gene: TRBJ1-2; d_gene: TRBD1; v_gene: TRBV5-1; CDR3nt: TGCGCCAGCAGCCCCGGACAGGAGGGGCATGGCTACACCTTC; CDR3aa: CASSPGQEGHGYTF
abundance: NA; j_gene: TRBJ1-3; d_gene: TRBD1; v_gene: TRBV11-2; CDR3nt: TGTGCCAGCAGCTCCCGACAGGGGGCTGGAAACACCATATATTTT; CDR3aa: CASSSRQGAGNTIYF
abundance: NA; j_gene: TRBJ2-7; d_gene: NA; v_gene: TRBV3-1/TRBV3-2; CDR3nt: TGTGCCAGCAGCCTAGACGGGGGCTCCTACGAGCAGTACTTC; CDR3aa: CASSLDGGSYEQYF
abundance: NA; j_gene: TRBJ1-1; d_gene: NA; v_gene: TRBV28; CDR3nt: TGTGCCAGTGGGGACACACCGAACACTGAAGCTTTCTTT; CDR3aa: CASGDTPNTEAFF
abundance: NA; j_gene: TRBJ2-7; d_gene: TRBD1; v_gene: TRBV5-8; CDR3nt: TGTGCCAGCAGCGGAAAACGGACAGGGTCCTACGAGCAGTACTTC; CDR3aa: CASSGKRTGSYEQYF
abundance: once; j_gene: TRBJ2-1; d_gene: TRBD1; v_gene: TRBV11-2; CDR3nt: TGTGCCAGCAGCCTTCTGACAGGGGGATATGAGCAGTTCTTC; CDR3aa: CASSLLTGGYEQFF
abundance: NA; j_gene: TRBJ1-5; d_gene: NA; v_gene: TRBV28; CDR3nt: TGTGCCAGCAGCAGTTTTACCGGGACATTGGAGAGCAATCAGCCCCAGCATTTT; CDR3aa: CASSSFTGTLESNQPQHF
abundance: NA; j_gene: TRBJ2-7; d_gene: TRBD1; v_gene: TRBV7-8; CDR3nt: TGTGCCAGCAGCTCCAACCTCCCGGACAGGGGAAGCGAGCAGTACTTC; CDR3aa: CASSSNLPDRGSEQYF
abundance: NA; j_gene: TRBJ2-7; d_gene: NA; v_gene: TRBV9; CDR3nt: TGTGCCAGCAGCCTGGACTCTACCTACGAGCAGTACTTC; CDR3aa: CASSLDSTYEQYF
abundance: NA; j_gene: TRBJ2-3; d_gene: TRBD2; v_gene: TRBV7-2; CDR3nt: TGTGCCAGCAGCATAAACCCGGGAGGACACCGTAGCACAGATACGCAGTATTTT; CDR3aa: CASSINPGGHRSTDTQYF
abundance: NA; j_gene: TRBJ1-3; d_gene: NA; v_gene: TRBV29-1; CDR3nt: TGCAGCGTCGCAGATTGGCAGGGTAAAAACACCATATATTTT; CDR3aa: CSVADWQGKNTIYF
abundance: NA; j_gene: TRBJ2-5; d_gene: NA; v_gene: TRBV5-1; CDR3nt: TGCGCCAGCAGCTTGGCCGGCAAGGGAGGTGGCCAAGAGACCCAGTACTTC; CDR3aa: CASSLAGKGGGQETQYF
abundance: NA; j_gene: TRBJ2-6; d_gene: NA; v_gene: TRBV28; CDR3nt: TGTGCCAGCAGCCATATACAGTTCTCTGGGGCCAACGTCCTGACTTTC; CDR3aa: CASSHIQFSGANVLTF
abundance: once; j_gene: TRBJ1-1; d_gene: NA; v_gene: TRBV19; CDR3nt: TGTGCCAGTAGTATTGTGGGTTACAGGGAGAACACTGAAGCTTTCTTT; CDR3aa: CASSIVGYRENTEAFF
abundance: few; j_gene: TRBJ1-4; d_gene: TRBD1; v_gene: TRBV4-1; CDR3nt: TGCGCCAGCAGCCCAGAGGACAGGAGTAATGAAAAACTGTTTTTT; CDR3aa: CASSPEDRSNEKLFF
abundance: NA; j_gene: TRBJ1-5; d_gene: NA; v_gene: TRBV12-3/TRBV12-4; CDR3nt: TGTGCCAGCAGCCGAGGTGGGCCCCAGCATTTT; CDR3aa: CASSRGGPQHF
abundance: few; j_gene: TRBJ1-1; d_gene: TRBD1; v_gene: TRBV28; CDR3nt: TGTGCCAGCAGCCACGACAGGGAGGCTTTCTTT; CDR3aa: CASSHDREAFF
abundance: few; j_gene: TRBJ1-1; d_gene: NA; v_gene: TRBV3-1/TRBV3-2; CDR3nt: TGTGCCAGCAGCCTAAGACAGGTGGACACTGAAGCTTTCTTT; CDR3aa: CASSLRQVDTEAFF
abundance: NA; j_gene: TRBJ2-3; d_gene: NA; v_gene: TRBV6-4; CDR3nt: TGTGCCAGCAGTGGCGGAACTAGCACAGATACGCAGTATTTT; CDR3aa: CASSGGTSTDTQYF
abundance: NA; j_gene: TRBJ1-1; d_gene: TRBD1; v_gene: TRBV4-3; CDR3nt: TGCGCCAGCAGCCAAGGAGGACAGGGAGGGCGGACTGAAGCTTTCTTT; CDR3aa: CASSQGGQGGRTEAFF
abundance: NA; j_gene: TRBJ2-7; d_gene: NA; v_gene: TRBV7-8; CDR3nt: TGTGCCAGCAGCGCCCGGGACTGGGCCTACGAGCAGTACTTC; CDR3aa: CASSARDWAYEQYF
abundance: once; j_gene: TRBJ2-3; d_gene: NA; v_gene: TRBV6-1; CDR3nt: TGTGCCAGCAGTGATTCCCTCACAGATACGCAGTATTTT; CDR3aa: CASSDSLTDTQYF
abundance: NA; j_gene: TRBJ1-2; d_gene: NA; v_gene: TRBV4-3; CDR3nt: TGCGCCAGCAGCCAAGATACCGGGGAAAACTATGGCTACACCTTC; CDR3aa: CASSQDTGENYGYTF
abundance: NA; j_gene: TRBJ2-1; d_gene: NA; v_gene: TRBV19; CDR3nt: TGTGCCAGTAGTATGATAGGGGCCAATGAGCAGTTCTTC; CDR3aa: CASSMIGANEQFF
abundance: NA; j_gene: TRBJ1-5; d_gene: NA; v_gene: TRBV18; CDR3nt: TGTGCCAGCTCAGGTTACGGGTCGAATCAGCCCCAGCATTTT; CDR3aa: CASSGYGSNQPQHF
abundance: NA; j_gene: TRBJ2-7; d_gene: NA; v_gene: TRBV4-1; CDR3nt: TGCGCCAGCAGCCAAGATCGAGGGTCCTACGAGCAGTACTTC; CDR3aa: CASSQDRGSYEQYF
abundance: NA; j_gene: TRBJ1-2; d_gene: NA; v_gene: TRBV21-1; CDR3nt: TGTGCCAGCAGCAAAGCGCTGGGAGGAATGTATGGCTACACCTTC; CDR3aa: CASSKALGGMYGYTF
abundance: NA; j_gene: TRBJ1-2; d_gene: TRBD1; v_gene: TRBV3-1/TRBV3-2; CDR3nt: TGTGCCAGCAGCCAAGCCTCCGGGACAGGGGAGAGCTACACCTTC; CDR3aa: CASSQASGTGESYTF
abundance: NA; j_gene: TRBJ2-3; d_gene: NA; v_gene: TRBV5-1; CDR3nt: TGCGCCAGCGCGATACGGACAGCCGGCACAGATACGCAGTATTTT; CDR3aa: CASAIRTAGTDTQYF
abundance: NA; j_gene: TRBJ1-1; d_gene: TRBD1; v_gene: TRBV29-1; CDR3nt: TGCAGCGTGTCGACAGGGATCAACACTGAAGCTTTCTTT; CDR3aa: CSVSTGINTEAFF
abundance: many; j_gene: TRBJ2-1; d_gene: TRBD2; v_gene: TRBV6-4; CDR3nt: TGTGCCAGCAGTGAGGGGAGCGGGGAGGCGAGCGAGCAGTTCTTC; CDR3aa: CASSEGSGEASEQFF
abundance: NA; j_gene: TRBJ1-6; d_gene: TRBD1; v_gene: TRBV5-1; CDR3nt: TGCGCCAGCAGCTTCGGGGACAGCCTTAATTCACCCCTCCACTTT; CDR3aa: CASSFGDSLNSPLHF
abundance: NA; j_gene: TRBJ1-4; d_gene: TRBD1; v_gene: TRBV28; CDR3nt: TGTGCCAGCAGTTTAAGGCAGGGGGCTGAAAAACTGTTTTTT; CDR3aa: CASSLRQGAEKLFF
abundance: few; j_gene: TRBJ1-1; d_gene: TRBD1; v_gene: TRBV7-6; CDR3nt: TGTGCCAGCAGCGCAACTCCGGGACAGGGCGCTGAAGCTTTCTTT; CDR3aa: CASSATPGQGAEAFF
abundance: NA; j_gene: TRBJ2-7; d_gene: NA; v_gene: TRBV3-1/TRBV3-2; CDR3nt: TGTGCCAGCAGCCATACCTACGAGCAGTACTTC; CDR3aa: CASSHTYEQYF
abundance: NA; j_gene: TRBJ1-1; d_gene: NA; v_gene: TRBV30; CDR3nt: TGTGCCTGGGCCCAGGGGCTCCGAACTGAAGCTTTCTTT; CDR3aa: CAWAQGLRTEAFF